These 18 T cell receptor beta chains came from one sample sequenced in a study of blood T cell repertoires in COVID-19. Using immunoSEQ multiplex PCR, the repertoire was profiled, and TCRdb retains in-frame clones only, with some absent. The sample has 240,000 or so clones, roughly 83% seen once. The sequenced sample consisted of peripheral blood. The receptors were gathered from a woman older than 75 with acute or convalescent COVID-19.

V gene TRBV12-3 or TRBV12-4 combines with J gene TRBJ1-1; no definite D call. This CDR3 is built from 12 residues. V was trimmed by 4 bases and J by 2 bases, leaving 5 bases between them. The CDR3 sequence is CASSYSNTEAFF. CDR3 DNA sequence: TGTGCCAGCAGTTACAGTAACACTGAAGCTTTCTTT.

The CDR3, as DNA: TGTGCCAGCTCACCGGCTCTCAGCACAGATACGCAGTATTTT. It yields the protein CASSPALSTDTQYF. This chain uses TRBV18 with TRBJ2-3; unclear D gene. The germline CDR1 and CDR2 sequences are KGHSH and LQKENI. The CDR3 contains 14 residues. The V and J ends lost 3 bases and 0 bases respectively, with 7 bases between them.

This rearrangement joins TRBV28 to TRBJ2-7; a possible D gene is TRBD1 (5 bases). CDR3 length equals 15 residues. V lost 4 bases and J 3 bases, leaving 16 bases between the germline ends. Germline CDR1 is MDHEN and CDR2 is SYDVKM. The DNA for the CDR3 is TGTGCCAGCAGTTCCGCGGAAGGCAGGGACTACGAGCAGTACTTC. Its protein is CASSSAEGRDYEQYF.

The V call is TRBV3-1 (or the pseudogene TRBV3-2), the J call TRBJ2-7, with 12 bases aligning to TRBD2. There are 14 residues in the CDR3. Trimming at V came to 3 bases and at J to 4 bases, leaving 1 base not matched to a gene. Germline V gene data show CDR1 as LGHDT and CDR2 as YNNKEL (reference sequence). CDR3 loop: CASSQGLAGYEQYF. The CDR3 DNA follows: TGTGCCAGCAGCCAGGGACTAGCGGGTTACGAGCAGTACTTC.

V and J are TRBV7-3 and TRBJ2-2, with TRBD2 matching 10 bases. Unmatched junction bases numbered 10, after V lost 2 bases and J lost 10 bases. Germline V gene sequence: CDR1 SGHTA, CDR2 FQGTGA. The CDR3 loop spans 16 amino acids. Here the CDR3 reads CASSLDSSGGPKELFF. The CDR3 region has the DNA TGTGCCAGCAGCTTAGATAGTAGCGGGGGGCCCAAGGAGCTGTTTTTT.

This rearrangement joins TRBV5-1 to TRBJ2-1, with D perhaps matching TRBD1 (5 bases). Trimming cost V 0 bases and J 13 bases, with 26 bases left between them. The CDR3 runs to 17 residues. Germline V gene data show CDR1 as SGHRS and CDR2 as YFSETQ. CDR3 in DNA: TGCGCCAGCAGCTTGGGGGTGTGGGGCGCAATTAAGACTGAACAGTTCTTC. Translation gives CASSLGVWGAIKTEQFF.

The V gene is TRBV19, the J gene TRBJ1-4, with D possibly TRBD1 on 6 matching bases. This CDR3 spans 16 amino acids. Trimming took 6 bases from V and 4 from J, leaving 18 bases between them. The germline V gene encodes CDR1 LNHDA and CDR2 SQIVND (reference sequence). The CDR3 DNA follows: TGTGCCAGTAGGCCCCCTCAGGGGCAGGTTAATGAAAAACTGTTTTTT. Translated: CASRPPQGQVNEKLFF.

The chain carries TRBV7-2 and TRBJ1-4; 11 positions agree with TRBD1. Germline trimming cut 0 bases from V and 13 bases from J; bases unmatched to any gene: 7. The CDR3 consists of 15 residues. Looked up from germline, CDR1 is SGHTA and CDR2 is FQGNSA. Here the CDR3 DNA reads TGTGCCAGCAGCTTAGCAGGGACAGGGGGGGCTGGACTGTTTTTT. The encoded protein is CASSLAGTGGAGLFF.

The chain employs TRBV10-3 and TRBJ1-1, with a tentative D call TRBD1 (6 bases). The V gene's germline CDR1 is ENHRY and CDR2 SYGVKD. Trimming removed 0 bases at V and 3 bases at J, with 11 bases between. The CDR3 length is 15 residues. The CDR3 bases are TGTGCCATCAGTGAGTCGCGGGGGCGCGACACTGAAGCTTTCTTT. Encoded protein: CAISESRGRDTEAFF.

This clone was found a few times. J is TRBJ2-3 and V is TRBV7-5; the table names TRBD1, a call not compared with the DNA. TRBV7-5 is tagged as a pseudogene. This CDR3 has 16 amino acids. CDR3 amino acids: CARSSNRARSTDTQYF. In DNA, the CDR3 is TGTGCCAGAAGCTCTAACAGGGCCCGAAGCACAGATACGCAGTATTTT.

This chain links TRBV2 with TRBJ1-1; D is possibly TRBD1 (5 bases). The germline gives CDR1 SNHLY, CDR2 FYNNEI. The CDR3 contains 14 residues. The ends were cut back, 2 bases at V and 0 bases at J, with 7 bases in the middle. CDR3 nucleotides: TGTGCCAGCAGTGAACGACAGATGAACACTGAAGCTTTCTTT. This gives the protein CASSERQMNTEAFF.

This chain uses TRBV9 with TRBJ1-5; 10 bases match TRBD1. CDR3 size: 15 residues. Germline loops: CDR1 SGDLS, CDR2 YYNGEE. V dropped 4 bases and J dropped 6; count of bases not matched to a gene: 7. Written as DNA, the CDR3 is TGTGCCAGCAGCTCGGGACAGGGGCACGGTCAGCCCCAGCATTTT. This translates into CASSSGQGHGQPQHF.

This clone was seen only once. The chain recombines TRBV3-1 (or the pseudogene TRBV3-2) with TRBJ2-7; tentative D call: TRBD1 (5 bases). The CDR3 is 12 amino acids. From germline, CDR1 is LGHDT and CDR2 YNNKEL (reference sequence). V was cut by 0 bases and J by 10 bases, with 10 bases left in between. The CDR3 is CASSQEGQGQYF. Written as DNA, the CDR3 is TGTGCCAGCAGCCAAGAAGGGCAGGGCCAGTACTTC.

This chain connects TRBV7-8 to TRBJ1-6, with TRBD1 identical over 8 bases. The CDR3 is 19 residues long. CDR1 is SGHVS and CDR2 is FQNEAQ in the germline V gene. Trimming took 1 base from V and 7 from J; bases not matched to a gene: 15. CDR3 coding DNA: TGTGCCAGCAGCTTAGTTGCCCTCAGGGAGCAGGGGGCGAATTCACCCCTCCACTTT. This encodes CASSLVALREQGANSPLHF.

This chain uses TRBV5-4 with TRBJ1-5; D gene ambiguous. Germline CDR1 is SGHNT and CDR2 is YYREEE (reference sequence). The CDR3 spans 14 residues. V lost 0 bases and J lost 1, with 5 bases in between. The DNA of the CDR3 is TGTGCCAGCAGCTTGGCAGGAAGCAATCAGCCCCAGCATTTT. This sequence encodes CASSLAGSNQPQHF.

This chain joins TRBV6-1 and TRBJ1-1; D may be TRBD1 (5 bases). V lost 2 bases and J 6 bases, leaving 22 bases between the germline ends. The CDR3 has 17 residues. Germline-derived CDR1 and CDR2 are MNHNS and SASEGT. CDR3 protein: CASSEIVQAAPLPEAFF. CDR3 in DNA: TGTGCCAGCAGTGAAATTGTACAGGCCGCCCCACTTCCTGAAGCTTTCTTT.

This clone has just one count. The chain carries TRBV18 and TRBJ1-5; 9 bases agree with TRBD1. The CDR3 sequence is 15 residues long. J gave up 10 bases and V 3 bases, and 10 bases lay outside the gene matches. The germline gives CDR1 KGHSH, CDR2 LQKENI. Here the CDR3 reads CASSPKRGQGFPQHF. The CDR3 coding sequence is TGTGCCAGCTCACCCAAGCGGGGACAGGGTTTTCCCCAGCATTTT.

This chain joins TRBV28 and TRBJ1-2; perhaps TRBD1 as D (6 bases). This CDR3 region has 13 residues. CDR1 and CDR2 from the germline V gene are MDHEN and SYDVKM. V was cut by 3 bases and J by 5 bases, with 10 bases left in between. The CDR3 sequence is CASSFRQGYGYTF. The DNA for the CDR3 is TGTGCCAGCAGTTTCCGGCAGGGGTATGGCTACACCTTC.